These T cell receptor beta chains were read from a single sample in a study of cytomegalovirus exposure and HLA in healthy donors. Repertoires were generated with immunoSEQ multiplex PCR, while TCRdb's copy carries only in-frame clones and drops some. Here the sample spans about 90,000 clones, 70% to 85% being singletons. Sequenced sample: PBMCs. The source of these receptors is a man aged 25-40 years in good health and CMV-seronegative. Both conserved end residues are part of each CDR3.

>TRBJ1-3|TRBV12-5
CASGLPTAGTGKTGNTIYF
>TRBJ2-3|TRBV30
CAWSLTTGGVFSDTQYF
>TRBJ1-4|TRBV28
CASSSTGFDEKLFF
>TRBJ1-4|TRBV5-6
CASSMGTGGKLFF
>TRBJ1-1|TRBV7-3
CASSLSENTEAFF
>TRBJ1-3|TRBV10-3
CAITETISGNTIYF
>TRBJ2-2|TRBV7-9
CASSPPMTGSNTGELFF
>TRBJ1-5|TRBV28
CASRVVSQPQHF
>TRBJ2-7|TRBV6-1
CASRILASEQYF
>TRBJ1-1|TRBV25-1
CASALGGQMNTEAFF
>TRBJ2-1|TRBV5-1
CASSLGSGLGYNEQFF
>TRBJ1-2|TRBV11-2
CASSQQGNYGYTF
>TRBJ2-7|TRBV4-1
CASSQGRSGSYEQYF
>TRBJ1-2|TRBV18
CASSPPNREWDGYTF
>TRBJ2-1|TRBV20-1
CSSLGYEQFF
>TRBJ2-7|TRBV27
CASSLSIVGTGTYEQYF
>TRBJ1-6|TRBV30
CAWSTGDYNSPLHF
>TRBJ1-2|TRBV29-1
CSVVGGARGYTF
>TRBJ1-1|TRBV30
CAWSGMGRTEAFF
>TRBJ2-7|TRBV7-6
CASSEDRGSYEQYF
>TRBJ1-3|TRBV9
CASSVGGAGAGNTIYF
>TRBJ2-1|TRBV7-2
CASSLLVQRAYNEQFF
>TRBJ2-5|TRBV19
CASSMGAGEETQYF
>TRBJ2-7|TRBV29-1
CSIEGGAYEQYF
>TRBJ2-5|TRBV2
CASSSWTSGVQETQYF